Listed here are 23 T cell receptor beta chains from one sample, sequenced in a study of long-term antiretroviral therapy in people with HIV. Samples were assayed with immunoSEQ v3.0 at survey level. Produced via immunoSEQ multiplex PCR; TCRdb's table is partial and in-frame only. The sample consists of almost 35,000 clones, about 85% of them appearing once. The sample consisted of unsorted PBMCs, taken approximately 2.9 years before starting antiretroviral therapy. The receptor source for this set is a woman in her twenties or thirties with HIV.

DNA for the CDR3: TGCGCCAGCAGCCAGCGACTAGCGGGGGCGGACGGCGAGACCCAGTACTTC. It specifies CASSQRLAGADGETQYF. The chain combines TRBV4-1 with TRBJ2-5; 12 bases match TRBD2. The V gene end was trimmed by 3 bases and the J gene end by 5 bases; junction bases not matched to a gene: 10. This CDR3 spans 17 amino acids. CDR1 is MGHRA and CDR2 is YSYEKL in the germline V gene.

The CDR3 is CASSVDRALYGYTF. The CDR3 nucleotides read TGTGCCAGCAGCGTAGACAGAGCTCTGTATGGCTACACCTTC. The chain joins TRBV9 to TRBJ1-2; D is uncertain. Trimming cost V 0 bases and J 5 bases, with 11 bases left between them. This CDR3 has 14 residues. Germline loops: CDR1 SGDLS, CDR2 YYNGEE.

This chain joins TRBV5-1 and TRBJ2-5; D is ambiguous. CDR1 SGHRS and CDR2 YFSETQ come from the germline V gene. The CDR3 sequence is 14 residues long. Trimming stripped 0 bases from V and 2 bases from J, with 8 bases between. The chain's CDR3 is CASSLGAVQETQYF. DNA of the CDR3: TGCGCCAGCAGCTTGGGGGCAGTACAAGAGACCCAGTACTTC.

The chain is built from TRBV5-1 and TRBJ1-4; tentative D call: TRBD1 (5 bases). Trimming removed 2 bases from V and 7 bases from J, with 15 bases in between. CDR3 length: 15 amino acids. Per the germline V gene, CDR1 is SGHRS and CDR2 is YFSETQ. CDR3 DNA sequence: TGCGCCAGCAGCTTAGACCCAACGGGGGGTGAAAAACTGTTTTTT. Amino acids: CASSLDPTGGEKLFF.

The chain recombines TRBV27 with TRBJ1-2; no clear D gene. CDR1 is MNHEY, CDR2 SMNVEV, per germline (reference sequence). Trimming shortened V by 6 bases and J by 9 bases, and 11 bases separated the two germline ends. CDR3 size: 11 residues. CDR3 region: CASRGSYSYTF. In DNA form, the CDR3 reads TGTGCCAGCAGGGGTTCCTACAGCTACACCTTC.

The chain has TRBV19 and TRBJ1-1; TRBD1 matches at 7 bases. This CDR3 has 16 residues. Germline V gene data show CDR1 as LNHDA and CDR2 as SQIVND (reference sequence). Trimming at V came to 5 bases and at J to 5 bases, leaving 14 bases not matched to a gene. CDR3 nucleotides: TGTGCCAGTAGTCCCCAAAGACAGACAGGGCGAACTGAAGCTTTCTTT. Protein product: CASSPQRQTGRTEAFF.

This clone has a single count. The gene calls are TRBV19 and TRBJ1-3; no clear D. Germline loops: CDR1 LNHDA, CDR2 SQIVND (reference sequence). The CDR3 spans 15 residues. V lost 4 bases, J lost 0 bases, and 10 bases lay in between. The CDR3 DNA is TGTGCCAGTAGTACACCCTGGACCTCTGGAAACACCATATATTTT. Translated: CASSTPWTSGNTIYF.

This rearrangement joins TRBV19 to TRBJ1-1; TRBD1 is a possible D gene (5 bases). The CDR3 spans 16 residues. The germline V gene has CDR1 LNHDA and CDR2 SQIVND (reference sequence). V was clipped by 3 bases and J by 3 bases, with 17 bases between them. The CDR3 DNA sequence: TGTGCCAGTAGTATTTTATTAGGGGCTGGGTACACTGAAGCTTTCTTT. Translating it yields CASSILLGAGYTEAFF.

V is TRBV19 and J is TRBJ2-5; tentatively, D is TRBD2 (7 bases). Germline V gene lookup returns CDR1 LNHDA and CDR2 SQIVND (reference sequence). CDR3 length: 13 residues. Trimming removed 8 bases from V and 1 base from J, with 11 bases in between. The CDR3 nucleotides read TGTGCCAGTGGGGGGGGGCTCCAAGAGACCCAGTACTTC. This gives the protein CASGGGLQETQYF.

Turning to this clone: This sample also contains other DNA sequences that code for the same CDR3. The rearrangement uses TRBV5-1 and TRBJ1-1; D is unclear. The CDR3 totals 13 residues. Germline loops: CDR1 SGHRS, CDR2 YFSETQ. Trimming stripped 0 bases from V and 1 base from J, with 4 bases between. The CDR3: CASSLEQNTEAFF. CDR3 nucleotide sequence: TGCGCCAGCAGCTTGGAGCAGAACACTGAAGCTTTCTTT.

The chain is built from TRBV6-1 and TRBJ2-3; 9 bases match TRBD1. This CDR3 spans 17 amino acids. CDR1 is MNHNS and CDR2 is SASEGT in the germline V gene. The ends lost 0 bases at V and 2 bases at J; junction bases unmatched: 6. CDR3: CASSEAIGQGFTDTQYF. As DNA, the CDR3 is TGTGCCAGCAGTGAAGCGATAGGACAGGGGTTCACAGATACGCAGTATTTT.

This clone was seen only a few times. The chain employs TRBV6-5 and TRBJ2-1, with D tentatively TRBD2 (5 bases). Looked up from germline, CDR1 is MNHEY and CDR2 is SVGAGI. This CDR3 comprises 16 residues. The ends were cut back, 0 bases at V and 3 bases at J, with 12 bases in the middle. CDR3 DNA sequence: TGTGCCAGCAGTTACTCGAGGCCGGGGAGCTACAATGAGCAGTTCTTC. Encoded protein: CASSYSRPGSYNEQFF.

This clone was seen a handful of times. The rearrangement joins TRBV5-6 to TRBJ2-5, with 7 nucleotides matching TRBD1. From germline, CDR1 is SGHDT and CDR2 YYEEEE. The CDR3 runs to 16 residues. The V and J ends lost 3 bases and 0 bases, in that order; junction bases with no gene match: 8. The CDR3 DNA reads TGTGCCAGCAGCTCCCCGACAGGGAAGTACCAAGAGACCCAGTACTTC. Translating it yields CASSSPTGKYQETQYF.

There are a few counts of this clone. The V and J genes are TRBV7-9 and TRBJ1-2; D not certain. CDR1 and CDR2 from the germline V gene are SEHNR and FQNEAQ (reference sequence). CDR3 length equals 12 residues. Trimming shortened V by 6 bases and J by 4 bases, and 9 bases separated the two germline ends. The CDR3 is CASRRDVYGYTF. Here the CDR3 DNA reads TGTGCCAGCAGGAGAGATGTCTATGGCTACACCTTC. The whole variable domain, remainder taken from reference TRBV7-9 and TRBJ1-2, is DTGVSQNPRHKITKRGQNVTFRCDPISEHNRLYWYRQTLGQGPEFLTYFQNEAQLEKSRLLSDRFSAERPKGSFSTLEIQRTEQGDSAMYLCASRRDVYGYTFGSGTRLTVV.

This clone was detected only a few times. The chain joins TRBV7-3 to TRBJ2-3, with 11 bases matching TRBD2. The junction had 8 bases not matched to a gene; V was cut back by 5 bases and J by 1 base. Germline lookup yields CDR1 SGHTA and CDR2 FQGTGA. The CDR3 totals 17 residues. The CDR3 DNA sequence: TGTGCCAGCAGCCGCAGACTAGCGGGAATTGGCACAGATACGCAGTATTTT. Translated: CASSRRLAGIGTDTQYF. The entire variable domain, with the rest obtained from reference TRBV7-3 and TRBJ2-3, is as follows: GAGVSQTPSNKVTEKGKYVELRCDPISGHTALYWYRQSLGQGPEFLIYFQGTGAADDSGLPNDRFFAVRPEGSVSTLKIQRTERGDSAVYLCASSRRLAGIGTDTQYFGPGTRLTVL.

J is TRBJ2-3 and V is TRBV7-9; D uncertain. CDR3 length equals 16 residues. Trimming took off 1 base at V and 2 bases at J, with 13 bases between the two ends. Germline-derived CDR1 and CDR2 are SEHNR and FQNEAQ (reference sequence). CDR3 residues: CASSLGGTSNTDTQYF. CDR3 bases: TGTGCCAGCAGCTTAGGCGGCACTTCAAACACAGATACGCAGTATTTT.

This clone was observed once. V usage is TRBV27 and J usage is TRBJ1-5; D ambiguous. The CDR3 has 13 residues. The V and J ends lost 3 bases and 3 bases respectively, with 6 bases between them. CDR1 MNHEY and CDR2 SMNVEV come from the germline V gene (reference sequence). The CDR3 DNA reads TGTGCCAGCAGTTTGGAGTACAATCAGCCCCAGCATTTT. Amino acid sequence: CASSLEYNQPQHF.

This chain links TRBV14 with TRBJ2-7; 9 nucleotides match TRBD1. Germline V CDR1 and CDR2: SGHDN, FVKESK. The CDR3 runs 14 residues. V was pared by 5 bases and J by 3 bases, with 5 bases of the junction left unmatched. CDR3 amino acids: CASSSDRGFYEQYF. The CDR3 region has the DNA TGTGCCAGCAGCTCGGACAGGGGATTCTACGAGCAGTACTTC.

The gene calls are TRBV27 and TRBJ1-1; D remains ambiguous. CDR1 is MNHEY and CDR2 is SMNVEV in the germline V gene (reference sequence). The CDR3 is 16 residues long. V lost 3 bases and J lost 4, with 18 bases in between. This CDR3 is CASSFRKYYRGTEAFF. CDR3 DNA sequence: TGTGCCAGCAGTTTCAGGAAGTACTACCGGGGCACTGAAGCTTTCTTT.

The CDR3 protein is CASRWGTNEKLFF. As DNA, the CDR3 is TGTGCCAGCCGTTGGGGGACTAATGAAAAACTGTTTTTT. The chain carries TRBV7-9 and TRBJ1-4; weak D call: TRBD1 (5 bases). The CDR3 runs 13 residues. Germline-derived CDR1 and CDR2 are SEHNR and FQNEAQ (reference sequence). V lost 8 bases and J lost 2, with 9 bases in between.

The CDR3 is CASRAGATDTQYF. The CDR3 DNA sequence: TGTGCCAGTAGGGCTGGGGCGACAGATACGCAGTATTTT. V usage is TRBV19 and J usage is TRBJ2-3; D perhaps matches TRBD1 (5 bases). Trimming removed 6 bases at V and 3 bases at J, with 10 bases between. CDR1 and CDR2 (germline): LNHDA, SQIVND (reference sequence). The CDR3 totals 13 residues. Based on the CDR3 plus reference TRBV19 and TRBJ2-3, the full variable domain is DGGITQSPKYLFRKEGQNVTLSCEQNLNHDAMYWYRQDPGQGLRLIYYSQIVNDFQKGDIAEGYSVSREKKESFPLTVTSAQKNPTAFYLCASRAGATDTQYFGPGTRLTVL.

The V gene is TRBV6-5, the J gene TRBJ1-1; unclear D gene. V lost 7 bases to trimming and J lost 8 bases, with 11 bases between them. CDR3 size: 11 residues. Germline V gene sequence: CDR1 MNHEY, CDR2 SVGAGI. The CDR3 nucleotides read TGTGCCAGCACAAATGGAGGGGAAGCTTTCTTT. Protein sequence: CASTNGGEAFF.

Here the CDR3 reads CASSEPNRIEKLFF. The CDR3 nucleotides read TGTGCCAGCAGTGAACCCAACAGGATTGAAAAACTGTTTTTT. The chain couples TRBV6-1 to TRBJ1-4; D may be TRBD1 (5 bases). CDR1 and CDR2 from the germline V gene are MNHNS and SASEGT. V was shortened by 2 bases and J by 7 bases, with 11 bases between the two germline ends. The CDR3 consists of 14 residues.